The 13 T cell receptor beta chains given below trace back to one sample, sequenced in a study of CD8 T cells in ankylosing spondylitis. TCRdb used MiXCR to reprocess the 5' RACE reads, holding one entry per CDR3 protein. Among 150,000 to 200,000 distinct CDR3 sequences listed, around a third were seen once. The sequenced material came from synovial fluid, either unsorted or a sorted T cell fraction (not recorded which). These receptors came from a male donor with ankylosing spondylitis.

Only a few counts were recorded for this clonotype. The V gene is TRBV25-1, the J gene TRBJ2-1, with D perhaps matching TRBD2 (6 bases). Trimming shortened V by 8 bases and J by 5 bases, and 16 bases separated the two germline ends. Per the germline V gene, CDR1 is MGHDK and CDR2 is SYGVNS. This CDR3 contains 14 residues. CDR3 loop: CASGDTGRNNEQFF. Written as DNA, the CDR3 is TGTGCCAGCGGAGACACCGGGAGAAACAATGAGCAGTTCTTC.

This chain connects TRBV7-2 to TRBJ1-1; D not certain. CDR1 and CDR2 from the germline V gene are SGHTA and FQGNSA. V was pared by 2 bases and J by 0 bases, with 7 bases between. The CDR3 spans 14 residues. CDR3 nucleotide sequence: TGTGCCAGCAGCTTAACAGCTATGAACACTGAAGCTTTCTTT. This sequence encodes CASSLTAMNTEAFF. Using reference TRBV7-2 and TRBJ1-1 for the parts outside the CDR3, the full variable domain is GAGVSQSPSNKVTEKGKDVELRCDPISGHTALYWYRQSLGQGLEFLIYFQGNSAPDKSGLPSDRFSAERTGGSVSTLTIQRTQQEDSAVYLCASSLTAMNTEAFFGQGTRLTVV.

This clonotype has a handful of counts. V is TRBV5-5 and J is TRBJ2-3; perhaps TRBD2 as D (7 bases). V was pared by 1 base and J by 5 bases, with 14 bases between. This CDR3 region has 15 residues. CDR1 and CDR2 (germline): SGHKS, YYEKEE (reference sequence). Here the CDR3 DNA reads TGTGCCAGCAGCTTGTCGGTGGGAGGGGGAGATACGCAGTATTTT. Translation: CASSLSVGGGDTQYF.

V gene TRBV7-2 combines with J gene TRBJ2-3; tentatively, D is TRBD1 (5 bases). Looked up from germline, CDR1 is SGHTA and CDR2 is FQGNSA. V was pared by 5 bases and J by 3 bases, with 15 bases between. This CDR3 spans 15 amino acids. CDR3 DNA sequence: TGTGCCAGCAGCCCCTTTTTGGGGCCTACAGATACGCAGTATTTT. This translates into CASSPFLGPTDTQYF.

The chain combines TRBV20-1 with TRBJ2-3; perhaps TRBD2 as D (6 bases). The germline V gene encodes CDR1 DFQATT and CDR2 SNEGSKA (reference sequence). V was cut by 6 bases and J by 6 bases, with 13 bases left in between. CDR3 length: 12 residues. The CDR3 DNA is TGCAGTGCCCCCGGGGGACGTGATACGCAGTATTTT. It specifies CSAPGGRDTQYF.

This clonotype was seen ten or more times. Here the CDR3 reads CASRATTAQETQYF. As DNA, the CDR3 is TGTGCCAGCAGGGCCACTACAGCACAAGAGACCCAGTACTTC. The genes are TRBV6-1 and TRBJ2-5, with D hard to call. Between the trimmed V and J ends, which lost 6 bases and 2 bases, there was a span of 13 bases. The CDR3 spans 14 residues. CDR1 is MNHNS, CDR2 SASEGT, per germline.

This clonotype has a count of ten or more. This chain links TRBV4-1 with TRBJ2-5, with 10 bases that match TRBD1. Looked up from germline, CDR1 is MGHRA and CDR2 is YSYEKL. The CDR3 is 15 residues long. After removal of 5 bases from V and 7 bases from J, the junction contained 10 bases not matched to a gene. CDR3 in amino acids: CASSEPGTGEATQYF. In nucleotides, the CDR3 is TGCGCCAGCAGCGAGCCCGGGACAGGGGAGGCGACCCAGTACTTC.

This clonotype came up once. The chain carries TRBV6-2 or TRBV6-3 and TRBJ2-2; D is ambiguous. This CDR3 comprises 14 residues. The V gene's germline CDR1 is MNHEY and CDR2 SVGEGT. The germline V and J ends were trimmed by 2 bases and 1 base, with 5 bases remaining between them. DNA for the CDR3: TGTGCCAGCAGTTACACCTGGAACACCGGGGAGCTGTTTTTT. This sequence encodes CASSYTWNTGELFF.

The V call is TRBV27, the J call TRBJ2-1; 7 positions match TRBD1. Trimming took 6 bases from V and 7 from J; bases not matched to a gene: 15. The CDR3 consists of 16 residues. In germline, CDR1 is MNHEY, CDR2 SMNVEV (reference sequence). The CDR3, as DNA: TGTGCCAGCAGCCCCGAAGGGGGCAGTCCCGGTAATGAGCAGTTCTTC. Residues: CASSPEGGSPGNEQFF.

This clonotype was counted a few times. The chain uses TRBV7-8 and TRBJ1-5; 9 bases match TRBD1. The CDR3 has 14 amino acids. Per germline, CDR1 SGHVS and CDR2 FQNEAQ. Trimming took 4 bases from V and 5 from J; bases not matched to a gene: 3. The CDR3 here is CASSWGQGDQPQHF. CDR3 DNA sequence: TGTGCCAGCAGCTGGGGACAGGGCGATCAGCCCCAGCATTTT. The whole variable domain, filled in from reference TRBV7-8 and TRBJ1-5, reads GAGVSQSPRYKVAKRGQDVALRCDPISGHVSLFWYQQALGQGPEFLTYFQNEAQLDKSGLPSDRFFAERPEGSVSTLKIQRTQQEDSAVYLCASSWGQGDQPQHFGDGTRLSIL.

The sample holds many counts of this clonotype. The CDR3 reads CASSLKGIRNTEAFF. As DNA, the CDR3 is TGTGCCAGCAGCTTAAAAGGGATAAGGAACACTGAAGCTTTCTTT. This chain uses TRBV11-3 with TRBJ1-1; D uncertain. This CDR3 has 15 amino acids. Germline V gene lookup returns CDR1 SGHNT and CDR2 YENEEA. Between the trimmed V and J ends, which lost 2 bases and 1 base, there was a span of 11 bases.

This clonotype has just a few counts. Because the CDR3 is missing its conserved closing phenylalanine or tryptophan, this is likely a read error. No DNA is shown, since the ends of the CDR3 on it are uncertain; the CDR3 is the one TCRdb lists. The chain couples TRBV21-1 to TRBJ1-2; the table's D call, TRBD1, was not checked against the DNA. TRBV21-1 is recorded as a pseudogene. The CDR3 adds up to 8 amino acids, both ends counted. The CDR3 is CARRDSQR.

This clonotype was counted once. The V gene is TRBV7-9, the J gene TRBJ2-5; D remains unclear. Trimming took 4 bases from V and 5 from J, leaving 23 bases between them. CDR3 length: 17 residues. In germline, CDR1 is SEHNR, CDR2 FQNEAQ (reference sequence). For the CDR3, the DNA is TGTGCCAGCAGCTCCATCGTCGTCCCCTCCTCGTGGGAGACCCAGTACTTC. Its protein product is CASSSIVVPSSWETQYF.